This TCR beta chain originates from a study of CD8+CD57+ T cells in acquired aplastic anemia. V was pared by 0 bases and J by 4 bases, with 6 bases between. Per germline, CDR1 MNHEY and CDR2 SMNVEV (reference sequence). This CDR3 comprises 13 residues. This clonotype was picked up many times. What it recognizes is unknown. TCR beta VDJ combinations and CDR3 sequences were profiled from genomic DNA. In TCRdb, the reads were re-called with MiXCR into one record per CDR3 protein. The sample has about 190,000 distinct CDR3 sequences, 50% to 75% seen once; the top ten hold 35% to 55%. Broader study findings: Patients and controls shared under 35 CD8+ CDR3 sequences, which appeared highly expressed in patients and within their immunodominant clones.

The TCR was taken from a human donor with severe aplastic anemia or a healthy control (not recorded which). The V and J genes are TRBV27 and TRBJ1-1; D unclear. The sequencing sample was made of sorted CD4+, CD8+, or CD8+CD57+ T cells (not recorded which) from PBMCs. The CDR3 loop is CASSLSGTTEAFF. In DNA form, the CDR3 reads TGTGCCAGCAGTTTATCGGGAACCACTGAAGCTTTCTTT.